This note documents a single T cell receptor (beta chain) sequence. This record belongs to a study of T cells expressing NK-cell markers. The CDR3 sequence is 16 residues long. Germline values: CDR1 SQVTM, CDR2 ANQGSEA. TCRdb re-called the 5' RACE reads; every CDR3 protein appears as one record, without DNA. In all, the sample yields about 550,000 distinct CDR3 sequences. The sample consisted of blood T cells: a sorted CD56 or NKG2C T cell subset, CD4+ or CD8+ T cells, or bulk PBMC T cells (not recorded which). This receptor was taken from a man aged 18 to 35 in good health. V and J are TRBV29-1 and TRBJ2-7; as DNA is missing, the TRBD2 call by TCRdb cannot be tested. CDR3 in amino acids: CSVEIAGGPIPSEQYF.